Each of the 17 T cell receptor beta chains below was sequenced from the same sample in a study of blood T cell repertoires in COVID-19. Measured with immunoSEQ multiplex PCR; TCRdb has only the in-frame clones, and not every one. The sample includes 100,000 to 150,000 clones, 81% seen only once; the top ten take around 8%. Sample: peripheral blood. The source of these receptors is a woman aged 55 to 70 with active or convalescent COVID-19.

This clone appeared a few times. Distinct nucleotide sequences in the sample also encode this CDR3. The chain recombines TRBV29-1 with TRBJ1-1, with D possibly matching TRBD1 (6 bases). This CDR3 is built from 12 residues. Looked up from germline, CDR1 is SQVTM and CDR2 is ANQGSEA. Between the trimmed V and J ends, which lost 4 bases and 1 base, there was a span of 7 bases. The CDR3 sequence: CSVARGNTEAFF. CDR3 DNA sequence: TGCAGCGTTGCCAGGGGGAACACTGAAGCTTTCTTT.

This chain links TRBV7-2 with TRBJ2-5; 7 bases match TRBD2. The CDR3 is 14 amino acids. Losses at the gene ends were 4 bases for V and 4 bases for J; bases not matched to a gene: 6. Germline CDR1 SGHTA, CDR2 FQGNSA. This CDR3 reads CASSSGLPPETQYF. DNA for the CDR3: TGTGCCAGCAGCTCGGGACTACCCCCAGAGACCCAGTACTTC.

This clone was counted once. This chain uses TRBV6-2 or TRBV6-3 with TRBJ1-1; D call uncertain. Germline V gene data show CDR1 as MNHEY and CDR2 as SVGEGT. V was clipped by 2 bases and J by 8 bases, with 12 bases between them. CDR3 length: 13 residues. Here the CDR3 DNA reads TGTGCCAGCAGTTACCGGGGAGGCGGGGAAGCTTTCTTT. It translates to CASSYRGGGEAFF.

The V and J genes are TRBV11-3 and TRBJ2-7; 7 nucleotides agree with TRBD2. The CDR3 spans 14 residues. CDR1 and CDR2 from the germline V gene are SGHNT and YENEEA. Trimming removed 1 base from V and 2 bases from J; junction bases left unmatched: 2. This chain's CDR3 is CASSLGGGTYEQYF. The CDR3 nucleotides are TGTGCCAGCAGCTTAGGCGGGGGTACCTACGAGCAGTACTTC.

This chain joins TRBV7-2 and TRBJ1-3, with a weak D call TRBD1 (6 bases). This CDR3 spans 15 amino acids. V lost 4 bases and J 2 bases, leaving 12 bases between the germline ends. Germline assignment: CDR1 SGHTA and CDR2 FQGNSA. The CDR3 sequence: CASSSSGDPGNTIYF. DNA of the CDR3: TGTGCCAGCAGCTCATCAGGGGACCCTGGAAACACCATATATTTT. Full variable domain (outside the CDR3, taken from reference TRBV7-2 and TRBJ1-3): GAGVSQSPSNKVTEKGKDVELRCDPISGHTALYWYRQSLGQGLEFLIYFQGNSAPDKSGLPSDRFSAERTGGSVSTLTIQRTQQEDSAVYLCASSSSGDPGNTIYFGEGSWLTVV.

This chain links TRBV24-1 with TRBJ1-1, with D possibly TRBD1 on 6 matching bases. Trimming took 5 bases from V and 0 from J, leaving 21 bases between them. The CDR3 sequence is 18 residues long. Germline assignment: CDR1 KGHDR and CDR2 SFDVKD. The DNA of the CDR3 is TGTGCCACCAGTGCCCCCCCGGCAGGGGTGGCCTTGAACACTGAAGCTTTCTTT. It encodes CATSAPPAGVALNTEAFF.

The chain has TRBV24-1 and TRBJ2-2; unclear D gene. V lost 1 base to trimming and J lost 0 bases, with 5 bases between them. Germline V gene data show CDR1 as KGHDR and CDR2 as SFDVKD. This CDR3 contains 15 residues. The CDR3 is CATSDLRANTGELFF. The CDR3 DNA reads TGTGCCACCAGTGATTTACGGGCGAACACCGGGGAGCTGTTTTTT.

This clone was counted a single time. The chain uses TRBV6-5 and TRBJ2-1, with 7 bases fitting TRBD1. The CDR3 covers 13 residues. Trimming took 10 bases from V and 8 from J; bases not matched to a gene: 11. CDR1 is MNHEY, CDR2 SVGAGI, per germline. DNA for the CDR3: TGTGCCACCACGGACAGGTTAGGATATGAGCAGTTCTTC. Translated, it gives CATTDRLGYEQFF.

The chain has TRBV19 and TRBJ1-2; 8 nucleotides match TRBD1. Germline lookup yields CDR1 LNHDA and CDR2 SQIVND (reference sequence). With 6 bases clipped from V and 1 base from J, the junction kept 10 bases outside the gene matches. The CDR3 has 16 residues. DNA for the CDR3: TGTGCCAGTAGCCATCGGAGGGACAGGATTAACTATGGCTACACCTTC. The encoded protein is CASSHRRDRINYGYTF.

This sequence joins TRBV2 and TRBJ2-7; 7 nucleotides align to TRBD1. The J segment lost 2 bases and the V segment lost 6 bases, leaving 4 bases of the junction unmatched. CDR3 size: 13 residues. Germline V lookup: CDR1 SNHLY, CDR2 FYNNEI. The DNA for the CDR3 is TGTGCCAGCAGGAGGGGACAGACCTACGAGCAGTACGTC. Its protein is CASRRGQTYEQYV.

The chain employs TRBV11-2 and TRBJ2-5, with D possibly being TRBD2 (6 bases). The V and J ends lost 2 bases and 3 bases respectively, with 10 bases between them. Germline V gives CDR1 SGHAT, CDR2 FQNNGV. This CDR3 has 14 residues. CDR3 sequence: CASSLPTGEETQYF. The CDR3 DNA reads as TGTGCCAGCAGCTTACCGACGGGGGAAGAGACCCAGTACTTC.

The chain has TRBV3-1 (or the pseudogene TRBV3-2) and TRBJ2-4; no clear D. Deletions cut 5 bases from V and 7 bases from J, with 18 bases between. The CDR3 extends over 15 amino acids. Germline assignment: CDR1 LGHDT and CDR2 YNNKEL (reference sequence). The DNA of the CDR3 is TGTGCCAGCAGCACCCGAAGTGAGCAGGTGAACATTCAGTACTTC. As protein: CASSTRSEQVNIQYF.

This sequence joins TRBV6-4 and TRBJ2-2; D is perhaps TRBD1 (6 bases). Germline CDR1 is MRHNA and CDR2 is SNTAGT. This CDR3 has 14 amino acids. The V end lost 8 bases, the J end lost 4 bases, and 14 bases lay between the germline ends. The CDR3 loop reads CASRQAGGTGELFF. CDR3 DNA: TGTGCCAGCCGACAGGCGGGCGGCACCGGGGAGCTGTTTTTT.

The chain uses TRBV1 and TRBJ2-3; TRBD2 is the table's D call, not checked against the DNA. TRBV1 is shown as a pseudogene. The CDR3 is made up of 19 amino acids. The CDR3 is CTSSQDTRTSGATTDTQYF. CDR3 bases: TGCACCAGCAGCCAAGATACTAGGACTAGCGGGGCGACCACAGATACGCAGTATTTT.

V gene TRBV28 combines with J gene TRBJ2-1; TRBD2 agrees at 9 bases. Germline V gives CDR1 MDHEN, CDR2 SYDVKM. The CDR3 extends over 18 amino acids. Losses at the gene ends were 6 bases for V and 1 base for J; bases not matched to a gene: 13. CDR3 DNA: TGTGCCAGCAGGAGAGCCCTCTTTAGCGGGGGATCCTACAATGAGCAGTTCTTC. This sequence encodes CASRRALFSGGSYNEQFF.

The V and J genes are TRBV7-2 and TRBJ1-1, with 7 bases lining up with TRBD1. The CDR3 is 15 residues long. Germline lookup yields CDR1 SGHTA and CDR2 FQGNSA. The trim removed 3 bases at V and 2 bases at J, leaving 6 bases unmatched. The CDR3 DNA is TGTGCCAGCAGCTTCAAAAGGGGGCTAAACACTGAAGCTTTCTTT. This gives the protein CASSFKRGLNTEAFF.

The rearrangement links TRBV29-1 to TRBJ1-2; D not certain. With 2 bases removed from V and 8 bases from J, the gap between germline ends came to 15 bases. The CDR3 covers 13 residues. Germline lookup yields CDR1 SQVTM and CDR2 ANQGSEA. For the CDR3, the DNA is TGCAGCGTTGAAACTCCCGACTACGGGGGCTACACCTTC. Amino acid sequence: CSVETPDYGGYTF.